Included here is one TCR beta chain sequence, with context. No antigen is known for it. This sample was included in a study of tumor-infiltrating lymphocytes in primary liver carcinoma. Points from the study as a whole: Against blood, tumors held a significantly higher top-250-clone fraction (p = 0.039).

Total RNA (around 500 ng) served as template for TCR beta cDNA synthesis primed by a constant-region primer. Slightly modified ARM-PCR with three nested multiplex PCR rounds yielded TCR beta libraries. TRBV1-TRBV30 forward and Cbeta reverse primers drove the first two roughly 10-cycle rounds. TCRdb reprocessed the multiplex PCR reads via MiXCR and lists one record per CDR3 protein. The data show roughly 45,000 distinct CDR3 sequences, less than 85% seen once. The roughly 20-31 mg bulk tissue piece was not sorted before simultaneous RNA and DNA extraction. Surgical resection served as treatment for the primary liver carcinoma of these patients. V gave up 4 bases and J gave up 7 bases; unmatched junction bases: 11. CDR1 is SGHDT, CDR2 YYEEEE, per germline. The CDR3 contains 16 residues.

This clonotype was sampled from a man between 40 and 49 years old with primary liver carcinoma and hepatitis B virus infection. The sequenced sample consisted of liver tumor tissue from sampling region 5. As for subset: tumor region T5, tumor centre. The rearrangement joins TRBV5-6 to TRBJ2-2; 9 bases map to TRBD1. Written as DNA, the CDR3 is TGTGCCAGCAGCCTGGAGATACAGGGGGCCGTCGGGGAGCTGTTTTTT. This sequence encodes CASSLEIQGAVGELFF.